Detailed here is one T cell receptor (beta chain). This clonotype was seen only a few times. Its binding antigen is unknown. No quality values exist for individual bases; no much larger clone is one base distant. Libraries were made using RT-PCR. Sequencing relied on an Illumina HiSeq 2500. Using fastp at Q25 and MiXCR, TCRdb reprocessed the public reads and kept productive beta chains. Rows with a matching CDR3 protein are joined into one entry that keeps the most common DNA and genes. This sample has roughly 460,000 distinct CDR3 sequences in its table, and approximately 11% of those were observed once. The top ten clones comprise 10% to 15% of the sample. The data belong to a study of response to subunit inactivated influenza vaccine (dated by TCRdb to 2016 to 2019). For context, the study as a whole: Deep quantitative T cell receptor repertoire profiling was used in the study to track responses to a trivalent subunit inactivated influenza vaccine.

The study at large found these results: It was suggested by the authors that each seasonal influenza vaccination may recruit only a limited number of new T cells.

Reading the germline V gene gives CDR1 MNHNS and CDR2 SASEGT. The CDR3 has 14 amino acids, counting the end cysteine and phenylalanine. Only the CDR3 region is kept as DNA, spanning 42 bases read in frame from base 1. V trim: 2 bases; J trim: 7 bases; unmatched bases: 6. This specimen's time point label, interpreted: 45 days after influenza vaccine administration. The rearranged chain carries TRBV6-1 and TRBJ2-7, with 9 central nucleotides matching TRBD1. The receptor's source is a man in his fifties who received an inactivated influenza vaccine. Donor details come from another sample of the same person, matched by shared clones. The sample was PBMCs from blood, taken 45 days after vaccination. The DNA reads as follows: TGTGCCAGCAGTGAATCCGGACAGGGGTTAGAGCAGTACTTC. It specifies CASSESGQGLEQYF.